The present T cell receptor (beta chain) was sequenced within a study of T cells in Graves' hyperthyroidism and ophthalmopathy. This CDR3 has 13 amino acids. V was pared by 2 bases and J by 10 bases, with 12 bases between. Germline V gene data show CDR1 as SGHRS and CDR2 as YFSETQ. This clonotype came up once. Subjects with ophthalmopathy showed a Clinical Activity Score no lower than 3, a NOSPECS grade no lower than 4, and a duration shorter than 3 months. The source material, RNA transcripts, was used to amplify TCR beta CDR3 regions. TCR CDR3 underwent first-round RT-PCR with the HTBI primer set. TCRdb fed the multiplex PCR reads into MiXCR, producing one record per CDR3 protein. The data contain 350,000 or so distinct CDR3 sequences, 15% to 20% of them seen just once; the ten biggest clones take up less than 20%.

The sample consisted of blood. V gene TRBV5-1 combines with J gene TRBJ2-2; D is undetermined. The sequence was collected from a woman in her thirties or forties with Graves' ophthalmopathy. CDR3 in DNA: TGCGCCAGCAGCTTCAACTTGGCCGCGGAGCTGTTTTTT. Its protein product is CASSFNLAAELFF.